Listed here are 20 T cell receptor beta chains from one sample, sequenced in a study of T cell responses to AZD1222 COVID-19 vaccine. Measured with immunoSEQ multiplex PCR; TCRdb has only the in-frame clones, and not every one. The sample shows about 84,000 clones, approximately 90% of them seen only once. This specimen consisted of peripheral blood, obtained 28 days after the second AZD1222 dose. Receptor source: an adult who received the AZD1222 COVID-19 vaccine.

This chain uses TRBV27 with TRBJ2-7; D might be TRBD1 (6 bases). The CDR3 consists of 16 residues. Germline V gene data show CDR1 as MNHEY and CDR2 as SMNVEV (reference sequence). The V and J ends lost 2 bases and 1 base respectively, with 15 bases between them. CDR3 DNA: TGTGCCAGCAGTTTAGGTGGCAGGGGTTTTTCCTACGAGCAGTACTTC. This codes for CASSLGGRGFSYEQYF.

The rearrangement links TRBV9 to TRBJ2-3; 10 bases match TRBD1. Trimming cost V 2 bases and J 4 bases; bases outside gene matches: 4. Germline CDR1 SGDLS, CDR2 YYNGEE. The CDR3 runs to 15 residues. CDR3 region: CASSVRTGGPDTQYF. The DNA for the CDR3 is TGTGCCAGCAGCGTTAGGACAGGGGGGCCAGATACGCAGTATTTT.

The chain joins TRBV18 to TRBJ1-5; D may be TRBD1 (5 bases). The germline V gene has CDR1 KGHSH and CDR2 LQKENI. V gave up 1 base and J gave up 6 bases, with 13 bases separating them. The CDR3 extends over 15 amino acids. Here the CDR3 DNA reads TGTGCCAGCTCACCACTGGAGGGGATCAGTCAGCCCCAGCATTTT. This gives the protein CASSPLEGISQPQHF.

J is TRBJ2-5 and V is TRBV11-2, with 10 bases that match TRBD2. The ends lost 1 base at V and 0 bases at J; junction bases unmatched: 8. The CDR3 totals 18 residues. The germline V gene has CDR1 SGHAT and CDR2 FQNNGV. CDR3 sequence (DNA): TGTGCCAGCAGCTTAGGGGTTAGCGGGGGGTCTTACCAAGAGACCCAGTACTTC. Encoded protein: CASSLGVSGGSYQETQYF.

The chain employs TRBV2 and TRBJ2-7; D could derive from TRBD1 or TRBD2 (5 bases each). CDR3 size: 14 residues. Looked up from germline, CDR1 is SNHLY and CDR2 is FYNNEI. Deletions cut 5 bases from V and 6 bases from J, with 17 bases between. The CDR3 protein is CASSSGTRGSEQYF. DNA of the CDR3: TGTGCCAGCAGTTCCGGGACCAGAGGATCCGAGCAGTACTTC.

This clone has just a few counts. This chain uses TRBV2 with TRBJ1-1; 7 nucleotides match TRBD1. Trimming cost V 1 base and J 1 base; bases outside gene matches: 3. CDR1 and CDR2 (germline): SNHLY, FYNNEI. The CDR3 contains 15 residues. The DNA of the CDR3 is TGTGCCAGCAGTGAAGGGGAGGGGGCGAACACTGAAGCTTTCTTT. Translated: CASSEGEGANTEAFF.

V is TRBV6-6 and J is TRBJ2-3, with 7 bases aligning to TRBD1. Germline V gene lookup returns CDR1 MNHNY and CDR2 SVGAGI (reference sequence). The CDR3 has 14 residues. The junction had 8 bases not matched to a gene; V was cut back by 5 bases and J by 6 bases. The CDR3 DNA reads TGTGCCAGCAGTGAGACAGGGCCCCAGGATACGCAGTATTTT. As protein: CASSETGPQDTQYF.

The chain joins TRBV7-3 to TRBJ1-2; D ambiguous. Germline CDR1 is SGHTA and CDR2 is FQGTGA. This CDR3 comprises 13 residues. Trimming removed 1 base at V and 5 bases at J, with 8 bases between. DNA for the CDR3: TGTGCCAGCAGCTTAATAAATGGGTATGGCTACACCTTC. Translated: CASSLINGYGYTF.

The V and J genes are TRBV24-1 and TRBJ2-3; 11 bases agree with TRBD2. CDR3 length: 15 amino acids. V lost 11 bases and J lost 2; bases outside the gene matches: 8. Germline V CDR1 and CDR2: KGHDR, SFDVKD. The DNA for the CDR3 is TGTGCCAGTATAGCGGGGGGGCCTAACACAGATACGCAGTATTTT. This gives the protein CASIAGGPNTDTQYF.

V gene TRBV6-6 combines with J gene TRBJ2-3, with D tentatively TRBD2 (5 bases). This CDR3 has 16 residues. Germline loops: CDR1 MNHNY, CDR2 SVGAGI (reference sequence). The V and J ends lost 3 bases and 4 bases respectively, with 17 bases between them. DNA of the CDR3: TGTGCCAGCAGTTATCGGGATCCCTTGGTGGCAGATACGCAGTATTTT. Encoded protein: CASSYRDPLVADTQYF.

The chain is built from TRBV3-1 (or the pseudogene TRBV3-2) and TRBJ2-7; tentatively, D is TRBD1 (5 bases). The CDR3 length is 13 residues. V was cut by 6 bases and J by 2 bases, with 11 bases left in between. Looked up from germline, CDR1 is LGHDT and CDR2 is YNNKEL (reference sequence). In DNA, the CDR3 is TGTGCCAGCAGGGGGCAGGGCGCCTACGAGCAGTACTTC. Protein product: CASRGQGAYEQYF.

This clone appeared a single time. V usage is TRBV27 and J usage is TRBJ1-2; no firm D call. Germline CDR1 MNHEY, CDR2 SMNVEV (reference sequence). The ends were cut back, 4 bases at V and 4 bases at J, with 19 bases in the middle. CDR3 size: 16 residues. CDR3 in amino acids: CASSYAGQPVVYGYTF. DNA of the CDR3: TGTGCCAGCAGTTACGCGGGTCAACCGGTGGTCTATGGCTACACCTTC.

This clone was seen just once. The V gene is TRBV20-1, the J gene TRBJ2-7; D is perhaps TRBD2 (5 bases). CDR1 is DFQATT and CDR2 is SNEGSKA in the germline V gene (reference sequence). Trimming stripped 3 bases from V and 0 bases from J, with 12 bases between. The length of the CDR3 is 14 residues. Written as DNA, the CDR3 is TGCAGTGCTAGTTACACGGGGTACTCCTACGAGCAGTACTTC. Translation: CSASYTGYSYEQYF.

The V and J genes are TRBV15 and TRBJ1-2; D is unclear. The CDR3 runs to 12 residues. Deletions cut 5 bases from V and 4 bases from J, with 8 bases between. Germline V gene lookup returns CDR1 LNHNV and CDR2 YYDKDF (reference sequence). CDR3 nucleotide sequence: TGTGCCACCAGCTTGAGTGCCTATGGCTACACCTTC. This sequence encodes CATSLSAYGYTF.

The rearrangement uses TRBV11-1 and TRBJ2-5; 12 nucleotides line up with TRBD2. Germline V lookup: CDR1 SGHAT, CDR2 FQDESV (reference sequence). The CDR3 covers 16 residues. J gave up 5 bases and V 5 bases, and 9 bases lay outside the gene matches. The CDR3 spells CASSRFGLAGSETQYF. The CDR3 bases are TGTGCCAGCAGCAGATTTGGACTAGCGGGGAGTGAGACCCAGTACTTC. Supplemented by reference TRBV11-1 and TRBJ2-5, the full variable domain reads EAEVAQSPRYKITEKSQAVAFWCDPISGHATLYWYRQILGQGPELLVQFQDESVVDDSQLPKDRFSAERLKGVDSTLKIQPAELGDSAMYLCASSRFGLAGSETQYFGPGTRLLVL.

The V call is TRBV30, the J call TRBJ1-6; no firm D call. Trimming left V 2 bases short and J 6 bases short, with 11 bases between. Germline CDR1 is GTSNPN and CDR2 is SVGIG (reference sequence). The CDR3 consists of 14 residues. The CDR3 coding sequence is TGTGCCTGGAGTACCAGCGGGATTAATTCACCCCTCCACTTT. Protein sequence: CAWSTSGINSPLHF.

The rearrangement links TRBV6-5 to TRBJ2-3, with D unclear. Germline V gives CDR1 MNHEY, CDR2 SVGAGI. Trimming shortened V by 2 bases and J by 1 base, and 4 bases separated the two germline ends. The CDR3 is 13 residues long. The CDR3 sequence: CASSYPGTDTQYF. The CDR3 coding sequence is TGTGCCAGCAGTTACCCCGGCACAGATACGCAGTATTTT.

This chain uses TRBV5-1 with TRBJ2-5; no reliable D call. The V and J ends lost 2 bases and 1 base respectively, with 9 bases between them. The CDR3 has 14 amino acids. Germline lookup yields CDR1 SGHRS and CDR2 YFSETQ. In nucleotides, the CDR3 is TGCGCCAGCAGCTTTACGGAAGGCCAAGAGACCCAGTACTTC. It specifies CASSFTEGQETQYF.

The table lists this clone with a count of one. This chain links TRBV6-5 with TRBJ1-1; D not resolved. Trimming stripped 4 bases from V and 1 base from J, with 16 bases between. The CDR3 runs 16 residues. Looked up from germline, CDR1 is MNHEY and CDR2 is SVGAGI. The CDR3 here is CASSSRIGVWNTEAFF. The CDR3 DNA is TGTGCCAGCAGTTCCCGGATCGGGGTATGGAACACTGAAGCTTTCTTT.

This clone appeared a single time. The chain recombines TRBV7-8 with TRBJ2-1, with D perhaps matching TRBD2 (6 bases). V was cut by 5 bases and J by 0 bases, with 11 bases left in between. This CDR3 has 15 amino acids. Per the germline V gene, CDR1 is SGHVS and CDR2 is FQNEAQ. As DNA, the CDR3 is TGTGCCAGCAGCCGGGGACTTACCTCCTACAATGAGCAGTTCTTC. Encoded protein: CASSRGLTSYNEQFF.